This section outlines one T cell receptor (beta chain) sequence together with its context. Its antigen remains unknown. These data originate in a study of vaccination effects on CD4 cells after COVID-19. Study summary: Each participant was administered two doses of either the BNT162b2 or the mRNA-1273 vaccine. Study-level results: In the late period after vaccination, infection- and vaccine-induced clones contracted markedly.

The repertoire was sequenced with immunoSEQ multiplex PCR; TCRdb's copy has only in-frame clones and lacks some. The sample lists about 64,000 clones, approximately 70% occurring once. The CDR3 contains 13 residues. Trimming took off 6 bases at V and 6 bases at J, with 15 bases between the two ends. CDR1 LNHDA and CDR2 SQIVND come from the germline V gene (reference sequence). Following culture for around 10 days, CD4+ T cells were isolated. The authors replaced half the medium with IL-2 medium on days 3 and 7. The origin of this receptor is a human donor who had a prior SARS-CoV-2 infection. The V gene is TRBV19, the J gene TRBJ2-7; either TRBD1 or TRBD2 may supply D (5 bases each). Sample: CD4+ T cells from PBMCs cultured without peptide, taken before COVID-19 vaccination. CDR3 loop: CASSGDGVGEQYF. CDR3 DNA sequence: TGTGCCAGTAGCGGGGACGGGGTGGGCGAGCAGTACTTC.